This T cell receptor (beta chain) was observed in a study of T-cell reconstitution after alpha-beta-depleted transplantation in children. This CDR3 has 13 residues. From germline, CDR1 is DFQATT and CDR2 SNEGSKA (reference sequence). The V and J ends lost 8 bases and 4 bases respectively, with 15 bases between them. During its preparation, the TCRbeta library received unique molecular identifiers. TCRdb ran MiXCR on the PCR reads and lists one entry per CDR3 protein. This sample has approximately 390,000 distinct CDR3 sequences, with about 11% found just once. V gene TRBV20-1 combines with J gene TRBJ2-1, with D tentatively TRBD2 (5 bases). This sequence was found in a human donor who donated a stem cell graft to a child with acute myeloid leukemia. This material consisted of PBMCs from the stem cell graft donor, taken from the stem cell graft. Written as DNA, the CDR3 is TGCAGTATTGTCGAGGGCCCTTACAATGAGCAGTTCTTC. Protein sequence: CSIVEGPYNEQFF.